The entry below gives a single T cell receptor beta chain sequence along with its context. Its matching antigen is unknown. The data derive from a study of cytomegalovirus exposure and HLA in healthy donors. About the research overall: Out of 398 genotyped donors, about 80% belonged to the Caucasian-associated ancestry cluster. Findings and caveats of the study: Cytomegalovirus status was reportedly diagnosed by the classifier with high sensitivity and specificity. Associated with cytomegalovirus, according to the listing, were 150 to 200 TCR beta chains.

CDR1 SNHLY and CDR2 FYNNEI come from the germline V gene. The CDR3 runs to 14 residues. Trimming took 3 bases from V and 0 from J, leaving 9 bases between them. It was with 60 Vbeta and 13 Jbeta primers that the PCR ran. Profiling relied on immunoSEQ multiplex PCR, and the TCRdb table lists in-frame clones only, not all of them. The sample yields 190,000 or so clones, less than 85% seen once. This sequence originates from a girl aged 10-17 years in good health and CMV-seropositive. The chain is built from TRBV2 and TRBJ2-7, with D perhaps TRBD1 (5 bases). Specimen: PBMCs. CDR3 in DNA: TGTGCCAGCAGTGATTCGACAGTCTCCTACGAGCAGTACTTC. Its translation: CASSDSTVSYEQYF.